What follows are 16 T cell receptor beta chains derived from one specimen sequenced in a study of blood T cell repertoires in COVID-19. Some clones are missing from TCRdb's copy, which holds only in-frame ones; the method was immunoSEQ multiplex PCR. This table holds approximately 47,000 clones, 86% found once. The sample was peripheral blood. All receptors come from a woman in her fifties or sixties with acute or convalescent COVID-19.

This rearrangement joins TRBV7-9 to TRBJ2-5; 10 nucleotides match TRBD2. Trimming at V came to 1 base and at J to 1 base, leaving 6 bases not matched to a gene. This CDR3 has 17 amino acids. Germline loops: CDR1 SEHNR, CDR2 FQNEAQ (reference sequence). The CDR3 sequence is CASSLGASSGGQETQYF. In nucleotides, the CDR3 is TGTGCCAGCAGCTTAGGGGCTTCTAGCGGGGGCCAAGAGACCCAGTACTTC. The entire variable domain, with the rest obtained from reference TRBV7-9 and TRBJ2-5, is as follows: DTGVSQNPRHKITKRGQNVTFRCDPISEHNRLYWYRQTLGQGPEFLTYFQNEAQLEKSRLLSDRFSAERPKGSFSTLEIQRTEQGDSAMYLCASSLGASSGGQETQYFGPGTRLLVL.

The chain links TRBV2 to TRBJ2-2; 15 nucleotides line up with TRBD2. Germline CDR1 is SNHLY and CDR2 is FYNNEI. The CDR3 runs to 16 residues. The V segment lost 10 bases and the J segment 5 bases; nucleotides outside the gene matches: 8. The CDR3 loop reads CAKTGLAGGSTGELFF. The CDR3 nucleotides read TGTGCCAAGACGGGACTAGCGGGAGGAAGTACCGGGGAGCTGTTTTTT.

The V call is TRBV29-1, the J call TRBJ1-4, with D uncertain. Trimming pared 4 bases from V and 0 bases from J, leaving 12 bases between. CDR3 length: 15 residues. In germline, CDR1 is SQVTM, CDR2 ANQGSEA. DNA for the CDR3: TGCAGCGTTGGGCGGACGGGAACAACTAATGAAAAACTGTTTTTT. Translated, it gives CSVGRTGTTNEKLFF.

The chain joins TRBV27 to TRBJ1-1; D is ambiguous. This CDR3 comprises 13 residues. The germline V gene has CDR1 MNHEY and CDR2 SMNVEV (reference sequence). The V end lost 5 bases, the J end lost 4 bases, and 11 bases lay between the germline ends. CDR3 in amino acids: CASSLFRGTEAFF. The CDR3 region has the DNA TGTGCCAGCAGTCTCTTCAGAGGCACTGAAGCTTTCTTT.

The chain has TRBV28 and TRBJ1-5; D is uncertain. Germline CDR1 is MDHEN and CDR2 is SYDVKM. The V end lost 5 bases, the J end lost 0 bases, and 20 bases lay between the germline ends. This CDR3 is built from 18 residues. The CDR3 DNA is TGTGCCAGCAGTCCCGCCGCGGGCATATTAATTAGCAATCAGCCCCAGCATTTT. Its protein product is CASSPAAGILISNQPQHF.

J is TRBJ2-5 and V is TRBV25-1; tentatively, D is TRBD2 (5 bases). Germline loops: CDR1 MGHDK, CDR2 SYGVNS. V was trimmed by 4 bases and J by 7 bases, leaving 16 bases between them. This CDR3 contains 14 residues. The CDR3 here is CASSGWTAGVTQYF. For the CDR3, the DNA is TGTGCCAGCAGTGGCTGGACTGCCGGGGTGACCCAGTACTTC.

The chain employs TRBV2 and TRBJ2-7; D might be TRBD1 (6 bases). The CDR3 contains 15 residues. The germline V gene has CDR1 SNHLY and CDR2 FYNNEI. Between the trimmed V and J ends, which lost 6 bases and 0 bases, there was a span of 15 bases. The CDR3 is CASREDSYSSYEQYF. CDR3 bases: TGTGCCAGCAGAGAGGACAGCTACAGCTCCTACGAGCAGTACTTC.

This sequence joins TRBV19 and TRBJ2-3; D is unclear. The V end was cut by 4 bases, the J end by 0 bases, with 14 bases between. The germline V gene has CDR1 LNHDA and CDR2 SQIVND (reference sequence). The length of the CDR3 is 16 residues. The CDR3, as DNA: TGTGCCAGTAGTACCTTACTACTTCGTAGCACAGATACGCAGTATTTT. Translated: CASSTLLLRSTDTQYF.

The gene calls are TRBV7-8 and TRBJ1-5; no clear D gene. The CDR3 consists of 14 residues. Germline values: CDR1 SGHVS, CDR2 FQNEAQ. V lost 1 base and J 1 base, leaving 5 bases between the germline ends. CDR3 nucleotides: TGTGCCAGCAGCTTAGGGCCCAGCAATCAGCCCCAGCATTTT. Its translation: CASSLGPSNQPQHF.

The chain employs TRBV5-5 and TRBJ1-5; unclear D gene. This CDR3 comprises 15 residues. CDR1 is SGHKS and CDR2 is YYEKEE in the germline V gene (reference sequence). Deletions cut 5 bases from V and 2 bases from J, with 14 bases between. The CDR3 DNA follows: TGTGCCAGCAGATTGAGCCTTCAGGGCAATCAGCCCCAGCATTTT. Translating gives CASRLSLQGNQPQHF.

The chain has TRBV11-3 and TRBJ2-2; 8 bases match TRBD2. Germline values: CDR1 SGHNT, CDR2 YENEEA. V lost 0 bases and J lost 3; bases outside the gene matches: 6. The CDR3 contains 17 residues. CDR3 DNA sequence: TGTGCCAGCAGCTTAGAACCAACGGGAGGGGACACCGGGGAGCTGTTTTTT. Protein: CASSLEPTGGDTGELFF.

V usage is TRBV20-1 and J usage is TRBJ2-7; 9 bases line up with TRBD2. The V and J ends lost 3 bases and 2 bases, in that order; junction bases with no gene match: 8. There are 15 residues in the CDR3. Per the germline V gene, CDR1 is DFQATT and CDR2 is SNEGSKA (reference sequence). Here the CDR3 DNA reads TGCAGTGCTAGTCAGTCTAGCGGGAACCCCTACGAGCAGTACTTC. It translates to CSASQSSGNPYEQYF.

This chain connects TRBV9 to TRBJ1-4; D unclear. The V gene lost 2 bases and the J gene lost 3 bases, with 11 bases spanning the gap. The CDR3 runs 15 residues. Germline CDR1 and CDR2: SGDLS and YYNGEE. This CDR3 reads CASSVSGAPNEKLFF. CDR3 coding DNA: TGTGCCAGCAGCGTTTCAGGCGCACCTAATGAAAAACTGTTTTTT.

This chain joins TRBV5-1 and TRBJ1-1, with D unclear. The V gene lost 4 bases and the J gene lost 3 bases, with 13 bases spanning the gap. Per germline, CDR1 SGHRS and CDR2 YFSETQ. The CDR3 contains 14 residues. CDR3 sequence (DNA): TGCGCCAGCAGCCCGTGGGCAGTCGACACTGAAGCTTTCTTT. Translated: CASSPWAVDTEAFF.

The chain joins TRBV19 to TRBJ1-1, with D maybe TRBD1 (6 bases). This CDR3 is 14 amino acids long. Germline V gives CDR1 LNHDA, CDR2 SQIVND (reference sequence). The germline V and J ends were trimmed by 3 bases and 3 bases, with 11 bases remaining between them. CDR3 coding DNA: TGTGCCAGTAGTATCATCACAGGGTACACTGAAGCTTTCTTT. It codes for CASSIITGYTEAFF.

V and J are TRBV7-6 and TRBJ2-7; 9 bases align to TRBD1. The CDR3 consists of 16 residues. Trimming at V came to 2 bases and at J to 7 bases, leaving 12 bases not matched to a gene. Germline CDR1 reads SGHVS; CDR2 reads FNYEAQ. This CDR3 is CASSLSPPTGGSEQYF. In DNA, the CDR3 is TGTGCCAGCAGCTTATCCCCCCCCACAGGGGGCTCTGAGCAGTACTTC.